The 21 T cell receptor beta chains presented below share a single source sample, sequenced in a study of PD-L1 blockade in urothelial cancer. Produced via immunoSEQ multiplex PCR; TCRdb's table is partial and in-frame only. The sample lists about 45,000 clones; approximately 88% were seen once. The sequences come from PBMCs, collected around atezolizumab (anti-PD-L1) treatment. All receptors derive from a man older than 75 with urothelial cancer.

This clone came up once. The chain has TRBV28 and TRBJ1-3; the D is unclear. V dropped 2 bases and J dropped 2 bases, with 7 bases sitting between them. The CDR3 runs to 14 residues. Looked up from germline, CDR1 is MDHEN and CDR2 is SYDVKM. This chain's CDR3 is CASSLMAAGNTIYF. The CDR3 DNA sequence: TGTGCCAGCAGTTTAATGGCAGCTGGAAACACCATATATTTT.

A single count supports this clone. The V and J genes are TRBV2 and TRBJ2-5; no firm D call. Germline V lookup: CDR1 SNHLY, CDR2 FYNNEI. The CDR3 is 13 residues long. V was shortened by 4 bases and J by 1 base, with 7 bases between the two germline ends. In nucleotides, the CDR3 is TGTGCCAGCAGTGGTAGCTTCCAAGAGACCCAGTACTTC. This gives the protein CASSGSFQETQYF.

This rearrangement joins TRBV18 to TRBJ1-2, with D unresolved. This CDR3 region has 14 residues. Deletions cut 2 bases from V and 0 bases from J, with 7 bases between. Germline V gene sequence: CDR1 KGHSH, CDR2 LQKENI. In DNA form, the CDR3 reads TGTGCCAGCTCACCAACATCCACTAACTATGGCTACACCTTC. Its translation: CASSPTSTNYGYTF.

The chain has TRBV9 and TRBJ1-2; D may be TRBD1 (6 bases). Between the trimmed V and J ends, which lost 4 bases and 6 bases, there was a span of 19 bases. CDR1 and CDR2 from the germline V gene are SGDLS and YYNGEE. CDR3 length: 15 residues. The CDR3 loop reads CASSLDQGTFDGYTF. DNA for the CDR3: TGTGCCAGCAGCCTCGACCAGGGGACGTTTGATGGCTACACCTTC.

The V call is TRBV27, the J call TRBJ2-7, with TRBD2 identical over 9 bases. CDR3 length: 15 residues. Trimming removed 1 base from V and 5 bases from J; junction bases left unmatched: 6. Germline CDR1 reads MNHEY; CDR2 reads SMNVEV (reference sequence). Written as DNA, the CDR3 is TGTGCCAGCAGTTTATTGGGCGGGAGGGACCACGAGCAGTACTTC. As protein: CASSLLGGRDHEQYF.

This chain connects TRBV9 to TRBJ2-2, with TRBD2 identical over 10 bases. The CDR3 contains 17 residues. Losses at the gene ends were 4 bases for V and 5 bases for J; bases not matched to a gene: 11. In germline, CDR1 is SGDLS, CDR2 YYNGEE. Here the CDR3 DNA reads TGTGCCAGCAGCCCCTCAACTAGCGGGATGATGACCGGGGAGCTGTTTTTT. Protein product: CASSPSTSGMMTGELFF.

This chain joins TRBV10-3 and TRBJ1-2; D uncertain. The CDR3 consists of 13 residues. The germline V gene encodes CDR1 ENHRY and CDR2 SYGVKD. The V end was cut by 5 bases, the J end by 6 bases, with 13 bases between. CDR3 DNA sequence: TGTGCCATCAGTTGGAACCCGAGGAATGGCTACACCTTC. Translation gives CAISWNPRNGYTF.

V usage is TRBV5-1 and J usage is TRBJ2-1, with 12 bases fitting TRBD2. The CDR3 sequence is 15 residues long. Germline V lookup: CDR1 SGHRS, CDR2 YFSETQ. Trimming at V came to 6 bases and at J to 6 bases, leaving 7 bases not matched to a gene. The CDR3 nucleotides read TGCGCCAGCAAGTCCGCGACTAGCGGGGGCAATGAGCAGTTCTTC. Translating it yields CASKSATSGGNEQFF.

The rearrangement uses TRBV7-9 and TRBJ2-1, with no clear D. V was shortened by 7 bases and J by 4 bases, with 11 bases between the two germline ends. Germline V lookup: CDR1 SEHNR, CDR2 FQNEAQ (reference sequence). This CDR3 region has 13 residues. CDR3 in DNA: TGTGCCAGCACCTCAAGCCCTTACAATGAGCAGTTCTTC. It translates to CASTSSPYNEQFF.

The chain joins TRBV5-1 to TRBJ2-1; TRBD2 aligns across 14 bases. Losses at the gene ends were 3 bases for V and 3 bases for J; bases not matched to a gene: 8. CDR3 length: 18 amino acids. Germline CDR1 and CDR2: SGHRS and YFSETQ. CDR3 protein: CASSSEGTSGSVYNEQFF. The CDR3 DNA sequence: TGCGCCAGCAGCTCGGAAGGGACTAGCGGGAGTGTCTACAATGAGCAGTTCTTC.

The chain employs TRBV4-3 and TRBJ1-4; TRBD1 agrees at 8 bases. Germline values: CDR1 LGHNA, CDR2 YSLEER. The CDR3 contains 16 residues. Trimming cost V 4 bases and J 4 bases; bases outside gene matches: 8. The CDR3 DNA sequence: TGCGCCAGCAGCCGACGGACAGGGCAAAATAATGAAAAACTGTTTTTT. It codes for CASSRRTGQNNEKLFF.

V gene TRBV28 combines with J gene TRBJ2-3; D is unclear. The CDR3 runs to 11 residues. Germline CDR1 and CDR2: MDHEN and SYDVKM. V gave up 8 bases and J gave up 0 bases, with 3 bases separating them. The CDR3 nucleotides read TGTGCCAGCCGGAGCACAGATACGCAGTATTTT. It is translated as CASRSTDTQYF.

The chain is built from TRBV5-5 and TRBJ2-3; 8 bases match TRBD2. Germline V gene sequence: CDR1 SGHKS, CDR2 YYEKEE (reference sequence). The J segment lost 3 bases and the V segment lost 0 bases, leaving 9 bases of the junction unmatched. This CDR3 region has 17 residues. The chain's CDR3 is CASSLGSSSGYTDTQYF. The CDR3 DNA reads TGTGCCAGCAGCTTGGGTAGTTCTAGCGGGTATACAGATACGCAGTATTTT.

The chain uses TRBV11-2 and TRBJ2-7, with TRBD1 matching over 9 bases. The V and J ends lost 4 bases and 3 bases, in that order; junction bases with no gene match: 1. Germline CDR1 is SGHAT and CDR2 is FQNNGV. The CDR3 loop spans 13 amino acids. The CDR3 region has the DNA TGTGCCAGCAGCTGGGGACAGGGCTACGAGCAGTACTTC. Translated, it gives CASSWGQGYEQYF.

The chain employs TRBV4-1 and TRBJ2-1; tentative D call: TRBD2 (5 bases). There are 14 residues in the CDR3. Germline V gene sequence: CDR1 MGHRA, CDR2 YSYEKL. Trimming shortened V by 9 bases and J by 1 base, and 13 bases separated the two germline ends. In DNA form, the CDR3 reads TGCGCCAGTAGGGAGTCGGGGTCCTACAATGAGCAGTTCTTC. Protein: CASRESGSYNEQFF.

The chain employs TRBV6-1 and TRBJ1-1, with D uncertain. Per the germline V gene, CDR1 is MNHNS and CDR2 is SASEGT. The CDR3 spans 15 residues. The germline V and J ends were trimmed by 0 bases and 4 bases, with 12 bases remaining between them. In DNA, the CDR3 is TGTGCCAGCAGTGAAGCTTGGGGAGATCCCACTGAAGCTTTCTTT. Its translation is CASSEAWGDPTEAFF.

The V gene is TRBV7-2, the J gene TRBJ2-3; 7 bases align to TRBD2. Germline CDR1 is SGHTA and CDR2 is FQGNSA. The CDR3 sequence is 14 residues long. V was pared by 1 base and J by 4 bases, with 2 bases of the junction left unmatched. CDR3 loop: CASSLGGRADTQYF. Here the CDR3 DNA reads TGTGCCAGCAGCTTAGGGGGGAGGGCAGATACGCAGTATTTT.

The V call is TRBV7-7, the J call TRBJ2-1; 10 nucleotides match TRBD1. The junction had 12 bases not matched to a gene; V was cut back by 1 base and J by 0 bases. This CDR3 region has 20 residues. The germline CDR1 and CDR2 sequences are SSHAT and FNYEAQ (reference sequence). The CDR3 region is CASSLDPGQGLQSSYNEQFF. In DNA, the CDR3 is TGTGCCAGCAGCTTAGACCCGGGACAGGGGCTGCAAAGCTCCTACAATGAGCAGTTCTTC.

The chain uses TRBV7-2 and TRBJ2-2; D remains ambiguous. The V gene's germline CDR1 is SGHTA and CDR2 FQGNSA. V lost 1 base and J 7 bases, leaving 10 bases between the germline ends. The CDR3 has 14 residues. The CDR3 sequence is CASSLGSMFGELFF. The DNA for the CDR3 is TGTGCCAGCAGCTTAGGGTCTATGTTCGGGGAGCTGTTTTTT.

CDR3 in DNA: TGTGCCAGCAGTTACTCTACCCTAGCGGGGGTTGAGCAGTTCTTC. Its protein product is CASSYSTLAGVEQFF. This chain connects TRBV6-5 to TRBJ2-1, with 10 positions matching TRBD2. J gave up 9 bases and V 0 bases, and 5 bases lay outside the gene matches. The V gene's germline CDR1 is MNHEY and CDR2 SVGAGI. This CDR3 region has 15 residues.

This chain's CDR3 is CAWRDRGSYEQYF. The CDR3 nucleotides are TGTGCCTGGAGGGACAGGGGCTCCTACGAGCAGTACTTC. The rearrangement links TRBV30 to TRBJ2-7; TRBD1 matches at 9 bases. The V gene's germline CDR1 is GTSNPN and CDR2 SVGIG (reference sequence). Germline trimming cut 3 bases from V and 0 bases from J; bases unmatched to any gene: 0. The CDR3 sequence is 13 residues long.